A single sample gave rise to the 28 T cell receptor beta chains below, sequenced in a study of blood T cells in healthy people across ages. For the second PCR, which ran for roughly 6 to 12 cycles, a sample-barcoded 5' primer and a J-beta primer mix were used. TCRdb re-analysed the 5' RACE reads in MiXCR, keeping a single row per CDR3 protein. The sample holds 500,000 to 600,000 distinct CDR3 sequences, 27% seen once. The source material was blood. All receptors derive from a woman in her seventies in good health.

With respect to this clonotype: At one of its ends the junction is not consistent with the germline gene, which may arise from a read error. The genes are TRBV4-2 and TRBJ2-2, with 10 nucleotides matching TRBD1. This CDR3 comprises 18 residues. Germline values: CDR1 LGHNA, CDR2 YNFKEQ. CDR3 bases: TGTGCCTGCAGCCGACAAACTCCCGGGACAGGGGCCGGCGGGGAGCTGTTTTTT. Translating gives CACSRQTPGTGAGGELFF.

This clonotype has a handful of counts. The chain recombines TRBV6-5 with TRBJ2-2, with D possibly TRBD2 on 7 matching bases. CDR1 and CDR2 (germline): MNHEY, SVGAGI. This CDR3 is built from 17 residues. V lost 0 bases and J 4 bases, leaving 15 bases between the germline ends. The CDR3 region is CASSYSRGGGGTGELFF. CDR3 in DNA: TGTGCCAGCAGTTACTCGAGAGGGGGAGGGGGCACCGGGGAGCTGTTTTTT.

V and J are TRBV6-1 and TRBJ2-5; D perhaps matches TRBD2 (5 bases). The J call may be in error: the DNA end matches TRBJ2-7 better. The CDR3 has 17 amino acids. Germline values: CDR1 MNHNS, CDR2 SASEGT. CDR3 residues: CASSGAVDTDYPYEQYF. The CDR3 DNA is TGTGCCAGCAGTGGGGCAGTAGACACCGACTACCCCTACGAGCAGTACTTC.

This clonotype has more than one count but fewer than ten. The chain uses TRBV5-1 and TRBJ1-4; 9 bases map to TRBD1. The V gene's germline CDR1 is SGHRS and CDR2 YFSETQ. The CDR3 is 16 residues long. Losses at the gene ends were 5 bases for V and 1 base for J; bases not matched to a gene: 6. This CDR3 reads CASSLGQGLTNEKLFF. The CDR3 DNA follows: TGCGCCAGCAGTCTCGGACAGGGGTTAACTAATGAAAAACTGTTTTTT.

The V gene is TRBV20-1, the J gene TRBJ2-5, with D perhaps matching TRBD2 (6 bases). The length of the CDR3 is 15 residues. Germline V CDR1 and CDR2: DFQATT, SNEGSKA (reference sequence). Trimming shortened V by 0 bases and J by 5 bases, and 16 bases separated the two germline ends. The CDR3 coding sequence is TGCAGTGCTAGAGATGGGCGGGATCCGCGGGAGACCCAGTACTTC. It yields the protein CSARDGRDPRETQYF.

This clonotype has a handful of counts. The rearrangement links TRBV5-1 to TRBJ2-3, with D perhaps TRBD1 (5 bases). The CDR3 is 15 residues long. V gave up 0 bases and J gave up 0 bases, with 8 bases separating them. CDR1 is SGHRS, CDR2 YFSETQ, per germline. CDR3 coding DNA: TGCGCCAGCAGCTTGGGCAGGGATAGCACAGATACGCAGTATTTT. It yields the protein CASSLGRDSTDTQYF.

J is TRBJ1-1 and V is TRBV29-1; 8 bases line up with TRBD1. Germline lookup yields CDR1 SQVTM and CDR2 ANQGSEA. The CDR3 contains 12 residues. The ends lost 4 bases at V and 5 bases at J; junction bases unmatched: 3. The CDR3 region is CSVAGQGTEAFF. The CDR3 DNA reads as TGCAGCGTTGCTGGACAGGGAACTGAAGCTTTCTTT.

This clonotype was seen just once. This chain links TRBV4-3 with TRBJ2-5; 13 nucleotides align to TRBD2. V shed 1 base, J shed 5 bases, and the junction held 4 bases outside the gene matches. Germline assignment: CDR1 LGHNA and CDR2 YSLEER. The CDR3 length is 16 residues. The CDR3 DNA reads TGCGCCAGCAGCCAAGGACTAGCGGGGGGCGATGAGACCCAGTACTTC. It encodes CASSQGLAGGDETQYF.

V is TRBV6-5 and J is TRBJ2-1, with D perhaps given as TRBD1 or TRBD2 (5 bases each). Trimming stripped 4 bases from V and 5 bases from J, with 18 bases between. Germline CDR1 and CDR2: MNHEY and SVGAGI. There are 16 residues in the CDR3. The CDR3 region is CASSSNRDGPNNEQFF. CDR3 DNA sequence: TGTGCCAGCAGTTCGAACCGGGACGGTCCAAACAATGAGCAGTTCTTC.

The chain joins TRBV20-1 to TRBJ1-1; D may be TRBD1 (5 bases). CDR1 is DFQATT and CDR2 is SNEGSKA in the germline V gene (reference sequence). The V gene lost 5 bases and the J gene lost 4 bases, with 8 bases spanning the gap. CDR3 length: 11 amino acids. DNA of the CDR3: TGCAGTGCTGGGGGGGGCACTGAAGCTTTCTTT. Amino acids: CSAGGGTEAFF.

This clonotype was counted between two and nine times. The V and J genes are TRBV7-2 and TRBJ2-5; no firm D call. V lost 8 bases and J lost 5, with 15 bases in between. The CDR3 sequence is 13 residues long. Germline assignment: CDR1 SGHTA and CDR2 FQGNSA. This chain's CDR3 is CASCPSFGETQYF. CDR3 bases: TGTGCCAGCTGCCCGTCATTCGGGGAGACCCAGTACTTC.

This clonotype appeared a few times. The gene calls are TRBV6-1 and TRBJ1-4; 8 nucleotides align to TRBD1. Germline V gene lookup returns CDR1 MNHNS and CDR2 SASEGT. The CDR3 is 17 residues long. After removal of 6 bases from V and 0 bases from J, the junction contained 9 bases not matched to a gene. The CDR3 is CASSDRGQLATNEKLFF. As DNA, the CDR3 is TGTGCCAGCAGCGACAGGGGCCAACTTGCAACTAATGAAAAACTGTTTTTT.

This clonotype was found a few times. The chain combines TRBV5-5 with TRBJ2-2; unclear D gene. Deletions cut 7 bases from V and 0 bases from J, with 4 bases between. The CDR3 is 12 amino acids. CDR1 and CDR2 from the germline V gene are SGHKS and YYEKEE (reference sequence). In DNA form, the CDR3 reads TGTGCCAGCGCCCCGAACACCGGGGAGCTGTTTTTT. This translates into CASAPNTGELFF. The full variable domain, with the rest looked up from reference TRBV5-5 and TRBJ2-2, is DAGVTQSPTHLIKTRGQQVTLRCSPISGHKSVSWYQQVLGQGPQFIFQYYEKEERGRGNFPDRFSARQFPNYSSELNVNALLLGDSALYLCASAPNTGELFFGEGSRLTVL.

The gene calls are TRBV11-3 and TRBJ2-5; D is unresolved. The J call is in doubt because the DNA end fits TRBJ2-1 better. This CDR3 is 11 amino acids long. Germline CDR1 SGHNT, CDR2 YENEEA. In DNA form, the CDR3 reads TGTGCCAGCAGGCAGACCAATGAGCAGTTCTTC. It specifies CASRQTNEQFF.

On this clonotype itself: One junction end disagrees with the germline gene, perhaps due to a read error. This rearrangement joins TRBV2 to TRBJ1-2; TRBD1 aligns across 9 bases. Germline assignment: CDR1 SNHLY and CDR2 FYNNEI. This CDR3 comprises 13 residues. The DNA for the CDR3 is TGTGCCAGCAGGGAAGGGACAGGGTATGGCTACACCTTC. Protein sequence: CASREGTGYGYTF.

This clonotype appeared a few times. This chain's CDR3 is CSADSIGSNEQFF. The CDR3 DNA follows: TGCAGCGCCGACAGTATCGGGTCGAATGAGCAGTTCTTC. This chain connects TRBV29-1 to TRBJ2-1; D may be TRBD1 (5 bases). Germline V lookup: CDR1 SQVTM, CDR2 ANQGSEA. The V end was cut by 7 bases, the J end by 7 bases, with 17 bases between. The CDR3 consists of 13 residues.

The chain couples TRBV4-3 to TRBJ1-2, with no clear D. Germline V gene sequence: CDR1 LGHNA, CDR2 YSLEER. CDR3 length equals 15 residues. Trimming removed 3 bases at V and 1 base at J, with 12 bases between. The CDR3 reads CASSQEEKINYGYTF. The CDR3 nucleotides read TGCGCCAGCAGCCAGGAGGAGAAGATTAACTATGGCTACACCTTC.

This clonotype was seen a few times. The rearrangement joins TRBV18 to TRBJ2-7; a possible D gene is TRBD2 (5 bases). Trimming removed 3 bases from V and 6 bases from J, with 18 bases in between. CDR3 length: 15 residues. CDR1 is KGHSH and CDR2 is LQKENI in the germline V gene. This CDR3 is CASSPGEGSAREQYF. The CDR3 DNA reads as TGTGCCAGCTCACCGGGTGAGGGCTCAGCTCGCGAGCAGTACTTC. Full variable domain (remainder filled in from reference TRBV18 and TRBJ2-7): NAGVMQNPRHLVRRRGQEARLRCSPMKGHSHVYWYRQLPEEGLKFMVYLQKENIIDESGMPKERFSAEFPKEGPSILRIQQVVRGDSAAYFCASSPGEGSAREQYFGPGTRLTVT.

The chain is built from TRBV7-3 and TRBJ2-5; 10 positions match TRBD2. Unmatched junction bases numbered 3, after V lost 1 base and J lost 4 bases. The CDR3 runs 15 residues. Germline V gene lookup returns CDR1 SGHTA and CDR2 FQGTGA. The CDR3 spells CASSLMASGGETQYF. The DNA of the CDR3 is TGTGCCAGCAGCTTAATGGCTAGCGGGGGAGAGACCCAGTACTTC.

In this sample, this clonotype turned up a few times. The gene calls are TRBV20-1 and TRBJ2-1, with 14 nucleotides matching TRBD2. The DNA matches TRBJ2-5 better at its end, which makes the J call doubtful. CDR1 is DFQATT, CDR2 SNEGSKA, per germline (reference sequence). CDR3 length: 15 residues. The CDR3 reads CSVLPGLAGVGTQYF. CDR3 coding DNA: TGCAGTGTTCTACCGGGACTAGCGGGGGTCGGGACCCAGTACTTC.

This clonotype was recorded a few times. CDR3 region: CASSRLAGGSSNEQFF. The CDR3 nucleotides are TGCGCCAGCTCCCGACTAGCGGGGGGATCATCGAATGAGCAGTTCTTC. V and J are TRBV5-1 and TRBJ2-1; 13 bases are shared with TRBD2. The V and J ends lost 7 bases and 7 bases, in that order; junction bases with no gene match: 11. Germline CDR1 and CDR2: SGHRS and YFSETQ. CDR3 size: 16 residues.

For the CDR3, the DNA is TGTGCCAGCAGCCTCAGCGGGGGGGCTCGGAATGAGCAGTTCTTC. Its protein product is CASSLSGGARNEQFF. V is TRBV7-9 and J is TRBJ2-1; 10 bases map to TRBD2. Germline assignment: CDR1 SEHNR and CDR2 FQNEAQ (reference sequence). The CDR3 consists of 15 residues. J was trimmed by 7 bases and V by 5 bases; bases with no gene match: 8.

The table lists this clonotype with a few counts. CDR3 sequence (DNA): TGTGCCAGCAGCCTACATGGAGGGAATCAGGGTCTTGTGTACTTC. This sequence encodes CASSLHGGNQGLVYF. This rearrangement joins TRBV7-9 to TRBJ2-4, with D perhaps matching TRBD2 (6 bases). This CDR3 region has 15 residues. V gave up 5 bases and J gave up 15 bases, with 26 bases separating them. Germline loops: CDR1 SEHNR, CDR2 FQNEAQ (reference sequence).

This chain connects TRBV20-1 to TRBJ2-7, with 7 nucleotides matching TRBD2. The CDR3 contains 13 residues. V was clipped by 3 bases and J by 2 bases; unmatched bases: 4. Germline V gives CDR1 DFQATT, CDR2 SNEGSKA (reference sequence). The CDR3 DNA reads as TGCAGTGCTAGCTCTAGCGGAACCTACGAGCAGTACTTC. This encodes CSASSSGTYEQYF.

This clonotype has a handful of counts. The V call is TRBV20-1, the J call TRBJ2-5; the match to TRBD1 covers 7 bases. The CDR3 contains 13 residues. V shed 8 bases and J 3 bases; nucleotides not matched to a gene: 9. Germline V gene lookup returns CDR1 DFQATT and CDR2 SNEGSKA (reference sequence). The CDR3 region has the DNA TGCAGTCTTCACAGAGGGGGCAAAGAGACCCAGTACTTC. Encoded protein: CSLHRGGKETQYF.

V usage is TRBV12-3 or TRBV12-4 and J usage is TRBJ1-2, with 8 nucleotides matching TRBD1. The junction had 2 bases not matched to a gene; V was cut back by 5 bases and J by 3 bases. The CDR3 has 13 amino acids. CDR3 in DNA: TGTGCCAGCAGTCGGACAGGGTACTATGGCTACACCTTC. It translates to CASSRTGYYGYTF.

This clonotype appeared a few times. This sequence joins TRBV6-1 and TRBJ2-5; TRBD2 matches at 8 bases. V shed 4 bases and J 5 bases; nucleotides not matched to a gene: 3. Germline values: CDR1 MNHNS, CDR2 SASEGT. The length of the CDR3 is 13 residues. CDR3 coding DNA: TGTGCCAGCAGTGCGGGAGGGGTTGAGACCCAGTACTTC. Encoded protein: CASSAGGVETQYF.

The chain recombines TRBV11-1 with TRBJ2-3, with D uncertain. The CDR3 contains 15 residues. Germline CDR1 is SGHAT and CDR2 is FQDESV (reference sequence). V was pared by 6 bases and J by 4 bases, with 17 bases between. This CDR3 is CASRNPAAAPDTQYF. CDR3 bases: TGTGCCAGCAGGAATCCGGCGGCGGCCCCAGATACGCAGTATTTT.